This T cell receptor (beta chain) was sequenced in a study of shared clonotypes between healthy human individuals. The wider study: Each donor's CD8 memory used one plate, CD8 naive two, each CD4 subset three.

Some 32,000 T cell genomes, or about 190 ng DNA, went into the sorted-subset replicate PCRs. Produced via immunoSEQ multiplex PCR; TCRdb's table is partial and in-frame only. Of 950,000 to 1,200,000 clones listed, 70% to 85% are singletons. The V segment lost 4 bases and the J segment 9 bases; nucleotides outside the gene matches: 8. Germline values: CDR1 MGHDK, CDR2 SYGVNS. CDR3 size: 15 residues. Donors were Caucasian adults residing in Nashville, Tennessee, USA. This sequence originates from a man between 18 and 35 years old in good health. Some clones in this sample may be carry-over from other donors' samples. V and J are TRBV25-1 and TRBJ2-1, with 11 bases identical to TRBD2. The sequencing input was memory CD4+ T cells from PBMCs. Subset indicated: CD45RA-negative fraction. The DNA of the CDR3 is TGTGCCAGCAGTGTGGGTAGCGGGAGGGCCGTTGAGCAGTTCTTC. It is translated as CASSVGSGRAVEQFF. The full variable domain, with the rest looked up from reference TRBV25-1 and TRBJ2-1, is EADIYQTPRYLVIGTGKKITLECSQTMGHDKMYWYQQDPGMELHLIHYSYGVNSTEKGDLSSESTVSRIRTEHFPLTLESARPSHTSQYLCASSVGSGRAVEQFFGPGTRLTVL.